Shown below are 32 T cell receptor beta chains from a single sample sequenced in a study of OX40 agonist ivuxolimab in advanced cancers. Profiled with immunoSEQ multiplex PCR; TCRdb holds only in-frame clones, not every one. This sample has approximately 100,000 clones; approximately 86% occur once, and the top ten carry 3.5% to 4%. The sequencing here drew on CD4+ or CD8+ T cells sorted from blood, taken in a trial of the OX40 agonist ivuxolimab. These receptors were taken from an adult with an advanced solid tumor such as melanoma, head and neck, liver or kidney cancer.

The chain uses TRBV28 and TRBJ2-5; D is ambiguous. Germline lookup yields CDR1 MDHEN and CDR2 SYDVKM. Trimming removed 0 bases from V and 1 base from J, with 15 bases in between. This CDR3 is built from 17 residues. The CDR3 region has the DNA TGTGCCAGCAGTTTATGGACCCGCGATCCACCCCAAGAGACCCAGTACTTC. Amino acid sequence: CASSLWTRDPPQETQYF.

The V gene is TRBV7-9, the J gene TRBJ2-5; D is perhaps TRBD1 (6 bases). The better agreement between TRBJ2-7 and the DNA end casts doubt on the J call. Germline V gives CDR1 SEHNR, CDR2 FQNEAQ (reference sequence). The CDR3 sequence is 15 residues long. CDR3 nucleotides: TGTGCCAGCAGCTTATCTGGGGGCAGGGACTACGAGCAGTACTTC. Translating gives CASSLSGGRDYEQYF.

In regard to this clone: Its ends do not fully match the called genes, so a read error is possible. The chain is built from TRBV6-5 and TRBJ1-1; 11 nucleotides match TRBD1. Germline CDR1 is MNHEY and CDR2 is SVGAGI. The CDR3 totals 12 residues. DNA of the CDR3: TGTGCCAGCAGTTCCGGGACAGGGGGATCTTCCTTT. This codes for CASSSGTGGSSF.

This rearrangement joins TRBV11-3 to TRBJ2-1; TRBD2 matches at 10 bases. The germline CDR1 and CDR2 sequences are SGHNT and YENEEA. This CDR3 region has 15 residues. Germline trimming cut 4 bases from V and 6 bases from J; bases unmatched to any gene: 6. The CDR3 sequence: CASSSGLAESNEQFF. The CDR3 nucleotides are TGTGCCAGCAGCTCTGGACTAGCGGAGTCCAATGAGCAGTTCTTC.

This chain joins TRBV11-2 and TRBJ2-7; TRBD2 is a possible D gene (5 bases). The germline CDR1 and CDR2 sequences are SGHAT and FQNNGV. The CDR3 spans 14 residues. Trimming removed 1 base from V and 7 bases from J, with 14 bases in between. The CDR3 DNA sequence: TGTGCCAGCAGCTTAGTGTCCATACCGGGGGAGCAGTACTTC. This sequence encodes CASSLVSIPGEQYF. Complete variable domain (other parts from reference TRBV11-2 and TRBJ2-7): EAGVAQSPRYKIIEKRQSVAFWCNPISGHATLYWYQQILGQGPKLLIQFQNNGVVDDSQLPKDRFSAERLKGVDSTLKIQPAKLEDSAVYLCASSLVSIPGEQYFGPGTRLTVT.

The chain joins TRBV5-1 to TRBJ2-1, with 8 bases aligning to TRBD2. Trimming removed 0 bases from V and 7 bases from J; junction bases left unmatched: 3. CDR3 length: 14 residues. The germline CDR1 and CDR2 sequences are SGHRS and YFSETQ. The CDR3 here is CASSLAGGENEQFF. For the CDR3, the DNA is TGCGCCAGCAGCTTGGCGGGAGGGGAGAATGAGCAGTTCTTC.

The chain employs TRBV28 and TRBJ2-1, with 7 bases identical to TRBD1. The CDR3 has 18 amino acids. Germline CDR1 is MDHEN and CDR2 is SYDVKM. After removal of 5 bases from V and 0 bases from J, the junction contained 13 bases not matched to a gene. In DNA, the CDR3 is TGTGCCAGCAGTCGAGACAGGGACAACGCTGACTCCTACAATGAGCAGTTCTTC. As protein: CASSRDRDNADSYNEQFF.

The chain carries TRBV19 and TRBJ1-2; a possible D gene is TRBD1 (5 bases). The CDR3 loop spans 15 amino acids. CDR1 and CDR2 from the germline V gene are LNHDA and SQIVND (reference sequence). V was shortened by 1 base and J by 4 bases, with 13 bases between the two germline ends. The CDR3 protein is CASSIARQPVYGYTF. In DNA form, the CDR3 reads TGTGCCAGTAGTATAGCGAGACAGCCCGTCTATGGCTACACCTTC.

This chain joins TRBV7-2 and TRBJ2-1; D possibly corresponds to TRBD2 (5 bases). This CDR3 has 15 residues. V was clipped by 2 bases and J by 5 bases, with 13 bases between them. The V gene's germline CDR1 is SGHTA and CDR2 FQGNSA. CDR3 DNA sequence: TGTGCCAGCAGCTTAAATTTCGCGGGTAACAATGAGCAGTTCTTC. It yields the protein CASSLNFAGNNEQFF.

The chain recombines TRBV2 with TRBJ1-6; D gene ambiguous. CDR1 is SNHLY, CDR2 FYNNEI, per germline. This CDR3 spans 14 amino acids. V was shortened by 6 bases and J by 8 bases, with 14 bases between the two germline ends. CDR3 coding DNA: TGTGCCAGCAGCCCCTCGGCTCGGGATTCACCCCTCCACTTT. Its translation: CASSPSARDSPLHF.

A single count supports this clone. The chain carries TRBV28 and TRBJ2-3; D possibly corresponds to TRBD2 (5 bases). Germline V gives CDR1 MDHEN, CDR2 SYDVKM. Deletions cut 3 bases from V and 1 base from J, with 11 bases between. This CDR3 has 15 residues. CDR3 DNA: TGTGCCAGCAGTTTTTTGTCAGCGGGCACAGATACGCAGTATTTT. Its protein is CASSFLSAGTDTQYF.

CDR3 residues: CASSQVGSGITYEQYF. The CDR3 DNA reads TGCGCCAGCAGCCAGGTAGGTAGCGGGATTACCTACGAGCAGTACTTC. The rearrangement joins TRBV5-1 to TRBJ2-7, with 8 bases fitting TRBD2. Germline CDR1 SGHRS, CDR2 YFSETQ. V shed 4 bases and J 2 bases; nucleotides not matched to a gene: 11. The CDR3 contains 16 residues.

V is TRBV30 and J is TRBJ2-5; 10 positions match TRBD2. Gene TRBJ2-7 matches the end of the DNA better, so the J call may be wrong. The germline V gene encodes CDR1 GTSNPN and CDR2 SVGIG (reference sequence). The CDR3 covers 15 residues. The CDR3 reads CAWSPSGLANTEQYF. CDR3 bases: TGTGCCTGGAGTCCCTCGGGACTAGCGAACACCGAGCAGTACTTC.

The chain is built from TRBV19 and TRBJ2-1; 7 nucleotides match TRBD1. V lost 1 base and J lost 7; bases outside the gene matches: 7. Germline assignment: CDR1 LNHDA and CDR2 SQIVND (reference sequence). The CDR3 totals 15 residues. The CDR3 nucleotides read TGTGCCAGTAGTATAGCCGGGAAGGGGGCTAATGAGCAGTTCTTC. Its protein product is CASSIAGKGANEQFF.

The chain is built from TRBV11-1 and TRBJ1-3; D is perhaps TRBD1 (5 bases). The V and J ends lost 11 bases and 7 bases respectively, with 9 bases between them. Germline V gene lookup returns CDR1 SGHAT and CDR2 FQDESV (reference sequence). The CDR3 sequence is 10 residues long. The CDR3 nucleotides are TGTGCCTCTCGGGACAACACCATATATTTT. Translation: CASRDNTIYF.

The J gene is TRBJ2-2, the V gene TRBV19, with 10 bases identical to TRBD2. Germline assignment: CDR1 LNHDA and CDR2 SQIVND (reference sequence). V shed 7 bases, J shed 5 bases, and the junction held 7 bases outside the gene matches. This CDR3 contains 15 residues. The CDR3 nucleotides read TGTGCCAGTATCCCTAGCGGGAGAGGGACCGGGGAGCTGTTTTTT. Translating it yields CASIPSGRGTGELFF.

This chain connects TRBV2 to TRBJ2-2; tentative D call: TRBD2 (7 bases). Trimming stripped 4 bases from V and 7 bases from J, with 13 bases between. CDR3 length: 14 residues. Germline CDR1 and CDR2: SNHLY and FYNNEI. Written as DNA, the CDR3 is TGTGCCAGCAGTGCCCGGGGGGCGCGCGGGGAGCTGTTTTTT. Its translation is CASSARGARGELFF. Together with reference TRBV2 and TRBJ2-2, the CDR3 gives the full variable domain: EPEVTQTPSHQVTQMGQEVILRCVPISNHLYFYWYRQILGQKVEFLVSFYNNEISEKSEIFDDQFSVERPDGSNFTLKIRSTKLEDSAMYFCASSARGARGELFFGEGSRLTVL.

This clone is a singleton in its sample. This chain links TRBV27 with TRBJ2-7; 7 nucleotides agree with TRBD1. Per germline, CDR1 MNHEY and CDR2 SMNVEV (reference sequence). The V segment lost 3 bases and the J segment 5 bases; nucleotides outside the gene matches: 4. This CDR3 contains 13 residues. The DNA for the CDR3 is TGTGCCAGCAGTTTCCTAGGGGGCGACGAGCAGTACTTC. Its protein is CASSFLGGDEQYF.

CDR3 in amino acids: CASSQHPSGRVDYEQYF. The CDR3 DNA follows: TGCGCCAGCAGCCAGCACCCTAGCGGGAGGGTAGACTACGAGCAGTACTTC. The rearrangement links TRBV4-1 to TRBJ2-7; 12 bases match TRBD2. The CDR3 contains 17 residues. Trimming at V came to 3 bases and at J to 3 bases, leaving 9 bases not matched to a gene. Germline V gene sequence: CDR1 MGHRA, CDR2 YSYEKL.

The V call is TRBV7-3, the J call TRBJ1-1; weak D call: TRBD1 (5 bases). Trimming left V 2 bases short and J 4 bases short, with 8 bases between. The CDR3 has 13 residues. Germline CDR1 is SGHTA and CDR2 is FQGTGA. CDR3 residues: CASSLSGTTEAFF. The CDR3 DNA sequence: TGTGCCAGCAGCTTATCGGGGACCACTGAAGCTTTCTTT. The variable domain in full, completed from reference TRBV7-3 and TRBJ1-1, reads GAGVSQTPSNKVTEKGKYVELRCDPISGHTALYWYRQSLGQGPEFLIYFQGTGAADDSGLPNDRFFAVRPEGSVSTLKIQRTERGDSAVYLCASSLSGTTEAFFGQGTRLTVV.

This clone showed up just once. Written as DNA, the CDR3 is TGCAGCGTTGGTGGCTTACAGGGACTAGCGTGGAATGAGCAGTTCTTC. It yields the protein CSVGGLQGLAWNEQFF. The chain couples TRBV29-1 to TRBJ2-1; 10 positions match TRBD2. The CDR3 sequence is 16 residues long. Germline CDR1 is SQVTM and CDR2 is ANQGSEA. The V segment lost 4 bases and the J segment 7 bases; nucleotides outside the gene matches: 13.

The rearrangement joins TRBV13 to TRBJ2-5, with D unclear. The end of the DNA aligns better with TRBJ2-7, so the J call may be wrong. CDR1 PRHDT and CDR2 FYEKMQ come from the germline V gene (reference sequence). The CDR3 runs 14 residues. The CDR3 sequence is CASSVLGRTYEQYF. The CDR3 DNA reads as TGTGCCAGCAGCGTCCTAGGACGGACCTACGAGCAGTACTTC.

CDR3 region: CASSDGQGFGEKLFF. The CDR3 DNA is TGTGCCAGCAGCGACGGACAGGGGTTTGGGGAAAAACTGTTTTTT. The rearrangement uses TRBV9 and TRBJ1-4; 9 nucleotides align to TRBD1. V was clipped by 3 bases and J by 8 bases; unmatched bases: 8. This CDR3 is built from 15 residues. Germline V gene data show CDR1 as SGDLS and CDR2 as YYNGEE.

The chain links TRBV27 to TRBJ2-7; weak D call: TRBD2 (6 bases). Germline assignment: CDR1 MNHEY and CDR2 SMNVEV (reference sequence). V lost 3 bases and J lost 3, with 12 bases in between. The CDR3 loop spans 14 amino acids. The CDR3 region is CASSLAWGDYEQYF. CDR3 DNA sequence: TGTGCCAGCAGTTTGGCGTGGGGGGACTACGAGCAGTACTTC.

This clone was counted ten times or more. The chain couples TRBV2 to TRBJ2-7; unclear D gene. Germline lookup yields CDR1 SNHLY and CDR2 FYNNEI. V gave up 2 bases and J gave up 6 bases, with 5 bases separating them. This CDR3 has 11 amino acids. The CDR3 sequence is CASSERPEQYF. CDR3 nucleotide sequence: TGTGCCAGCAGTGAACGGCCCGAGCAGTACTTC.

DNA of the CDR3: TGTGCCTGGACCAGGACTACGAACACCGGGGAGCTGTTTTTT. Its translation: CAWTRTTNTGELFF. The rearrangement joins TRBV30 to TRBJ2-2, with D possibly TRBD2 on 6 matching bases. There are 14 residues in the CDR3. Germline lookup yields CDR1 GTSNPN and CDR2 SVGIG (reference sequence). With 4 bases removed from V and 0 bases from J, the gap between germline ends came to 9 bases.

The chain couples TRBV7-2 to TRBJ2-3; TRBD2 matches at 8 bases. The junction had 4 bases not matched to a gene; V was cut back by 2 bases and J by 3 bases. The CDR3 covers 15 residues. Germline V gene lookup returns CDR1 SGHTA and CDR2 FQGNSA. CDR3 region: CASSLLAGMTDTQYF. The CDR3 DNA reads as TGTGCCAGCAGCTTATTAGCGGGAATGACAGATACGCAGTATTTT.

The V and J genes are TRBV11-3 and TRBJ2-7, with D tentatively TRBD1 (6 bases). Germline V gene sequence: CDR1 SGHNT, CDR2 YENEEA. This CDR3 region has 12 residues. V was pared by 5 bases and J by 3 bases, with 8 bases between. For the CDR3, the DNA is TGTGCCAGCAGCAGGACAGACTACGAGCAGTACTTC. It codes for CASSRTDYEQYF. Combining the CDR3 with reference TRBV11-3 and TRBJ2-7 gives the whole variable domain EAGVVQSPRYKIIEKKQPVAFWCNPISGHNTLYWYLQNLGQGPELLIRYENEEAVDDSQLPKDRFSAERLKGVDSTLKIQPAELGDSAVYLCASSRTDYEQYFGPGTRLTVT.

The rearrangement uses TRBV7-2 and TRBJ2-2; D is unclear. This CDR3 has 14 residues. In germline, CDR1 is SGHTA, CDR2 FQGNSA. The V end lost 1 base, the J end lost 7 bases, and 10 bases lay between the germline ends. CDR3 coding DNA: TGTGCCAGCAGCTTAGATTACAGAGACGGGGAGCTGTTTTTT. Translation gives CASSLDYRDGELFF.

CDR3 region: CASSSGTSGLDLTDTQYF. For the CDR3, the DNA is TGTGCCAGCAGCTCCGGGACTAGCGGCCTAGACCTCACAGATACGCAGTATTTT. This chain joins TRBV11-1 and TRBJ2-3; 11 bases align to TRBD2. Germline V CDR1 and CDR2: SGHAT, FQDESV (reference sequence). CDR3 size: 18 residues. Germline trimming cut 4 bases from V and 2 bases from J; bases unmatched to any gene: 11.

The V gene is TRBV2, the J gene TRBJ2-1, with D perhaps TRBD1 (6 bases). The V gene's germline CDR1 is SNHLY and CDR2 FYNNEI. Trimming stripped 10 bases from V and 1 base from J, with 14 bases between. The CDR3 runs to 14 residues. The CDR3: CATAPDRSYNEQFF. CDR3 DNA: TGTGCCACCGCCCCTGACAGGTCCTACAATGAGCAGTTCTTC.

This chain uses TRBV9 with TRBJ2-5; D remains unclear. The J call is uncertain, as TRBJ2-7 better fits the DNA end. The germline V gene encodes CDR1 SGDLS and CDR2 YYNGEE. This CDR3 contains 12 residues. Here the CDR3 DNA reads TGTGCCAGCAGCCCGAATCGTCGCGAGCAGTACTTC. Its protein product is CASSPNRREQYF.